Detailed here is one T cell receptor beta chain. The target antigen is unknown. The sample belongs to a study of T cell repertoires in cytomegalovirus infection. Whole-study context: Recently identified HLA-C-restricted CMV epitopes were among the peptides used. CMV infection together with matching HLA type was indicated by public TCR beta signatures.

The CDR3 runs to 13 residues. After removal of 8 bases from V and 7 bases from J, the junction contained 2 bases not matched to a gene. TCRdb fed the reads into MiXCR, producing one record per CDR3 protein. The sample yields just over 450,000 distinct CDR3 sequences, about two fifths seen once. This sample comprised cultured PBMCs, obtained from culture after CMV antigen stimulation. The receptor was isolated from a human donor in good health (CMV status not recorded). Some clones in this sample may be carry-over from other donors' samples. V and J are TRBV12-3 or TRBV12-4 and TRBJ2-7; 16 bases match TRBD2. The CDR3 reads CASQGLAGGEQYF. In nucleotides, the CDR3 is TGTGCCAGCCAGGGACTAGCGGGGGGGGAGCAGTACTTC.